This TCR beta chain was sequenced during a study of T cell responses to AZD1222 COVID-19 vaccine. Some clones are missing from TCRdb's copy, which holds only in-frame ones; the method was immunoSEQ multiplex PCR. The data show around 80,000 clones, with around nine tenths seen just once and roughly 5% held by the top ten. CDR1 and CDR2 (germline): ENHRY, SYGVKD. This CDR3 comprises 15 residues. Trimming removed 6 bases from V and 5 bases from J; junction bases left unmatched: 12. The material sequenced was peripheral blood, taken on day 0 of AZD1222 vaccination. This rearrangement joins TRBV10-3 to TRBJ2-5; 7 nucleotides line up with TRBD2. This receptor was obtained from an adult in good health. The CDR3 DNA reads as TGTGCCATCAGCATTACGTCGACTAGCTGGGAGACCCAGTACTTC. Protein sequence: CAISITSTSWETQYF.